This TCR beta chain was recorded in a study of T cell changes during pregnancy in multiple sclerosis. This CDR3 has 19 residues. Germline V gives CDR1 SQVTM, CDR2 ANQGSEA. V was cut by 2 bases and J by 1 base, with 24 bases left in between. Clones were sequenced by immunoSEQ multiplex PCR, and TCRdb holds only the in-frame ones, with some missing. The table records about 100,000 clones, roughly 90% of them present only once. Sequencing was performed on peripheral blood, taken after pregnancy. The sequence was collected from a female donor with multiple sclerosis, enrolled in a pregnancy study. This chain joins TRBV29-1 and TRBJ2-4; D perhaps matches TRBD2 (6 bases). The CDR3 loop is CSVERYPLPGDGAKNIQYF. CDR3 bases: TGCAGCGTTGAAAGGTATCCTCTCCCGGGGGACGGGGCCAAAAACATTCAGTACTTC.